Below, 19 T cell receptor beta chains from the same sample are listed, as sequenced in a study of shared clonotypes between healthy human individuals. Produced via immunoSEQ multiplex PCR; TCRdb's table is partial and in-frame only. In the table there are about 980,000 clones, approximately 76% of which are singletons. Sample: memory CD4+ T cells sorted from blood. Subset noted: CD45RA-negative fraction. These receptors came from a man between 18 and 35 years old in good health.

This clone was seen once. V usage is TRBV2 and J usage is TRBJ2-2; D possibly matches TRBD1 or TRBD2 (5 bases each). CDR3 length: 14 residues. Germline V gene data show CDR1 as SNHLY and CDR2 as FYNNEI. Trimming shortened V by 8 bases and J by 4 bases, and 14 bases separated the two germline ends. CDR3 bases: TGTGCCAGCGGTGTGGGGGTAGGCACCGGGGAGCTGTTTTTT. Translation gives CASGVGVGTGELFF.

This chain uses TRBV30 with TRBJ1-5; TRBD1 agrees at 9 bases. CDR1 and CDR2 (germline): GTSNPN, SVGIG (reference sequence). The CDR3 totals 15 residues. J was trimmed by 7 bases and V by 0 bases; bases with no gene match: 7. CDR3 sequence: CAWSVKGQGYQPQHF. The CDR3, as DNA: TGTGCCTGGAGTGTAAAGGGACAGGGTTACCAGCCCCAGCATTTT.

The V call is TRBV6-1, the J call TRBJ1-5; TRBD1 matches 9 bases. This CDR3 region has 12 residues. V lost 8 bases and J lost 11; bases outside the gene matches: 7. The germline V gene encodes CDR1 MNHNS and CDR2 SASEGT. The CDR3 protein is CASSWDREAQHF. CDR3 DNA: TGTGCCAGCTCTTGGGACAGGGAGGCCCAGCATTTT.

V is TRBV18 and J is TRBJ1-5; D is ambiguous. This CDR3 contains 14 residues. The V end lost 2 bases, the J end lost 5 bases, and 10 bases lay between the germline ends. Per the germline V gene, CDR1 is KGHSH and CDR2 is LQKENI. CDR3 in DNA: TGTGCCAGCTCACCATCGGCCAGAGATCAGCCCCAGCATTTT. This sequence encodes CASSPSARDQPQHF.

The chain couples TRBV4-3 to TRBJ2-3; 7 positions agree with TRBD2. The CDR3 totals 17 residues. V lost 4 bases, J lost 1 base, and 11 bases stayed unmatched. In germline, CDR1 is LGHNA, CDR2 YSLEER. The CDR3 sequence: CASSRLFAGVGTDTQYF. CDR3 nucleotide sequence: TGCGCCAGCAGCCGTCTTTTTGCGGGAGTGGGCACAGATACGCAGTATTTT.

This clone was picked up many times. J is TRBJ2-1 and V is TRBV27, with D maybe TRBD1 (5 bases). Trimming shortened V by 7 bases and J by 5 bases, and 18 bases separated the two germline ends. Germline-derived CDR1 and CDR2 are MNHEY and SMNVEV (reference sequence). The CDR3 runs to 15 residues. DNA of the CDR3: TGTGCCAGCACTCCGGCAGGGATGAATCACAATGAGCAGTTCTTC. As protein: CASTPAGMNHNEQFF.

This clone was detected a few times. The chain has TRBV6-6 and TRBJ1-6, with D maybe TRBD1 (5 bases). The CDR3 totals 14 residues. From germline, CDR1 is MNHNY and CDR2 SVGAGI (reference sequence). Trimming shortened V by 3 bases and J by 11 bases, and 14 bases separated the two germline ends. CDR3 sequence (DNA): TGTGCCAGCAGTTATGGTGGGGCCGGGGCACCCCTCCACTTT. Its translation is CASSYGGAGAPLHF.

The table lists this clone with a few counts. The chain is built from TRBV19 and TRBJ1-2; unclear D gene. Germline CDR1 LNHDA, CDR2 SQIVND (reference sequence). This CDR3 is 13 amino acids long. V lost 3 bases to trimming and J lost 4 bases, with 9 bases between them. For the CDR3, the DNA is TGTGCCAGTAGTATTCAACGGTCCTATGGCTACACCTTC. Translating gives CASSIQRSYGYTF.

The rearrangement joins TRBV5-6 to TRBJ2-5; no clear D. The better agreement between TRBJ2-7 and the DNA end casts doubt on the J call. The CDR3 totals 11 residues. The germline V gene has CDR1 SGHDT and CDR2 YYEEEE. CDR3: CASSLLSEQYF. In DNA form, the CDR3 reads TGTGCCAGCAGCTTATTGAGCGAGCAGTACTTC.

The rearrangement links TRBV30 to TRBJ1-1; D is possibly TRBD1 (6 bases). The CDR3 extends over 13 amino acids. In germline, CDR1 is GTSNPN, CDR2 SVGIG (reference sequence). Trimming took 4 bases from V and 10 from J, leaving 19 bases between them. This chain's CDR3 is CAWTGTPDSGAFF. CDR3 bases: TGTGCCTGGACCGGGACACCCGATTCGGGAGCTTTCTTT.

In its sample, this clone was seen once. The chain couples TRBV5-1 to TRBJ1-1; D unclear. CDR1 SGHRS and CDR2 YFSETQ come from the germline V gene. Between the trimmed V and J ends, which lost 0 bases and 4 bases, there was a span of 16 bases. The CDR3 length is 16 residues. The CDR3 DNA reads as TGCGCCAGCAGCTTGGGTCTGGGGTCCGTTCTCACTGAAGCTTTCTTT. As protein: CASSLGLGSVLTEAFF.

V gene TRBV10-3 combines with J gene TRBJ2-5; D remains unclear. Trimming shortened V by 4 bases and J by 5 bases, and 11 bases separated the two germline ends. Germline V lookup: CDR1 ENHRY, CDR2 SYGVKD. The CDR3 totals 13 residues. The CDR3 nucleotides read TGTGCCATCAGTGGGGCCAGCAAGGAGACCCAGTACTTC. It is translated as CAISGASKETQYF.

The chain joins TRBV7-2 to TRBJ1-1; D is unresolved. Trimming removed 4 bases from V and 4 bases from J, with 16 bases in between. The V gene's germline CDR1 is SGHTA and CDR2 FQGNSA. CDR3 length: 15 residues. The CDR3 coding sequence is TGTGCCAGCAGCTCCCTTTCGGGAAGTGGCACTGAAGCTTTCTTT. Residues: CASSSLSGSGTEAFF.

The chain carries TRBV6-5 and TRBJ2-6, with unresolved D. Per the germline V gene, CDR1 is MNHEY and CDR2 is SVGAGI. This CDR3 contains 15 residues. Trimming removed 4 bases at V and 0 bases at J, with 7 bases between. The CDR3 nucleotides are TGTGCCAGCAGTTGGCAGGCCTCTGGGGCCAACGTCCTGACTTTC. Amino acid sequence: CASSWQASGANVLTF.

V gene TRBV18 combines with J gene TRBJ1-6, with a tentative D call TRBD1 (6 bases). V was trimmed by 5 bases and J by 9 bases, leaving 14 bases between them. This CDR3 spans 14 amino acids. The germline CDR1 and CDR2 sequences are KGHSH and LQKENI. The CDR3 protein is CASSAQGSSSPLHF. Here the CDR3 DNA reads TGTGCCAGCTCAGCACAGGGTTCCAGTTCACCCCTCCACTTT. Full variable domain (outside the CDR3, taken from reference TRBV18 and TRBJ1-6): NAGVMQNPRHLVRRRGQEARLRCSPMKGHSHVYWYRQLPEEGLKFMVYLQKENIIDESGMPKERFSAEFPKEGPSILRIQQVVRGDSAAYFCASSAQGSSSPLHFGNGTRLTVT.

This clone appeared a few times. This sample includes further DNA sequences coding for the same CDR3. J is TRBJ1-1 and V is TRBV5-1, with 8 bases lining up with TRBD1. The CDR3 contains 14 residues. Unmatched junction bases numbered 0, after V lost 1 base and J lost 1 base. Germline assignment: CDR1 SGHRS and CDR2 YFSETQ. The CDR3, as DNA: TGCGCCAGCAGCTTGACAGGGGGGAACACTGAAGCTTTCTTT. As protein: CASSLTGGNTEAFF.

The chain carries TRBV2 and TRBJ2-6; no clear D gene. CDR3 length equals 17 residues. Trimming pared 2 bases from V and 0 bases from J, leaving 11 bases between. The germline CDR1 and CDR2 sequences are SNHLY and FYNNEI. The CDR3 DNA follows: TGTGCCAGCAGTGAACTGGGCTGGGGCTCTGGGGCCAACGTCCTGACTTTC. It codes for CASSELGWGSGANVLTF.

V gene TRBV30 combines with J gene TRBJ2-7, with TRBD2 identical over 10 bases. The CDR3 is 13 amino acids. After removal of 8 bases from V and 3 bases from J, the junction contained 7 bases not matched to a gene. Looked up from germline, CDR1 is GTSNPN and CDR2 is SVGIG (reference sequence). CDR3 in DNA: TGTGCCGTGGAGGGACTAGCGTTCTACGAGCAGTACTTC. It translates to CAVEGLAFYEQYF.

This chain uses TRBV19 with TRBJ2-6; D is uncertain. V dropped 7 bases and J dropped 0 bases, with 10 bases sitting between them. The CDR3 is 15 amino acids. Looked up from germline, CDR1 is LNHDA and CDR2 is SQIVND (reference sequence). The CDR3 reads CASKIQYSGANVLTF. CDR3 nucleotides: TGTGCCAGTAAGATTCAGTACTCTGGGGCCAACGTCCTGACTTTC.